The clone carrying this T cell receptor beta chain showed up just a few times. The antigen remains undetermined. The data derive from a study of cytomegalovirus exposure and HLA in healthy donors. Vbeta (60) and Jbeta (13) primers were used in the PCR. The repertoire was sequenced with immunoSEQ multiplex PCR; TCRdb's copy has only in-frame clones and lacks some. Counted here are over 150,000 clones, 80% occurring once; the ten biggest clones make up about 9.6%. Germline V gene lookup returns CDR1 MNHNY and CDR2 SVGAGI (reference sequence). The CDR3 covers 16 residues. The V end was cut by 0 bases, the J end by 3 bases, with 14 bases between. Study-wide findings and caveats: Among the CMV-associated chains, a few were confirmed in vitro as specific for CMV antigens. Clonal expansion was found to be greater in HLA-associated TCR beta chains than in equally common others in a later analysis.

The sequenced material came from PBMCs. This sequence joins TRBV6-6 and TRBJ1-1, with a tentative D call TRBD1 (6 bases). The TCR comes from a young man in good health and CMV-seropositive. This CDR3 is CASSYSIWGLDTEAFF. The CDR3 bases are TGTGCCAGCAGTTACTCGATATGGGGGCTGGACACTGAAGCTTTCTTT.